This entry is about one T cell receptor (beta chain). Losses at the gene ends were 5 bases for V and 4 bases for J; bases not matched to a gene: 3. Germline V gene sequence: CDR1 MNHEY, CDR2 SVGAGI. This CDR3 spans 13 amino acids. This table comes from immunoSEQ multiplex PCR, and its TCRdb copy is limited to in-frame clones, with some not included. This sample has millions of clones, with approximately 95% found just once. Every donor, a Caucasian adult, lived in Nashville, Tennessee. This sample stems from a study of shared clonotypes between healthy human individuals. The specimen sequenced was naive CD4+ T cells sorted from blood. Subset defined: CD45RA+ positively selected. The rearrangement links TRBV6-5 to TRBJ2-5, with 8 bases matching TRBD2. The clonotype originates from a man aged 18 to 30 in good health. The CDR3 loop reads CASSRGGPETQYF. The CDR3 DNA is TGTGCCAGCAGTCGGGGGGGCCCAGAGACCCAGTACTTC.